The clone carrying this T cell receptor beta chain was recorded a few times. The antigen is not known. This record belongs to a study of response to subunit inactivated influenza vaccine. The CDR3 has 13 amino acids. V shed 6 bases and J shed 3 bases, with 10 bases lying between them. Germline V lookup: CDR1 SGHRS, CDR2 YFSETQ. TCRdb re-derived calls from the RT-PCR reads in MiXCR, one entry per CDR3 protein. The sample shows about 530,000 distinct CDR3 sequences, 12% of them seen only once. Whole-study findings and limits: The authors suggested that every seasonal influenza vaccination recruits few new T cells.

The specimen was PBMCs from blood, collected on the day of vaccination. The chain recombines TRBV5-1 with TRBJ2-1; D is undetermined. The clonotype originates from a man over 45 who received an inactivated influenza vaccine. CDR3 in amino acids: CASNGPNYNEQFF. The CDR3, as DNA: TGCGCCAGCAACGGTCCAAACTACAATGAGCAGTTCTTC. The full variable domain, its missing parts supplied by reference TRBV5-1 and TRBJ2-1, is KAGVTQTPRYLIKTRGQQVTLSCSPISGHRSVSWYQQTPGQGLQFLFEYFSETQRNKGNFPGRFSGRQFSNSRSEMNVSTLELGDSALYLCASNGPNYNEQFFGPGTRLTVL.